This T cell receptor (beta chain) was sequenced during a study of cytomegalovirus exposure and HLA in healthy donors. Overall study findings and caveats: First-cohort TCR clusters were later found to tend to co-occur in the roughly 110 validation repertoires. The study designated 150 to 200 TCR beta chains cytomegalovirus-associated. For cytomegalovirus status, the classifier reportedly gave diagnoses with high specificity and sensitivity.

This CDR3 has 12 amino acids. Unmatched junction bases numbered 2, after V lost 4 bases and J lost 5 bases. Germline loops: CDR1 SGHRS, CDR2 YFSETQ. From the approximately 120-subject validation cohort, which was separate from the approximately 700-subject first cohort, the donors were drawn. This clone was counted a single time. Antigen unknown. Libraries were prepared by immunoSEQ multiplex PCR; TCRdb keeps only in-frame clonotypes and omits some of them. The top ten hold around 3.1% of the sample, which has about 110,000 clones, roughly 88% seen once. The V and J genes are TRBV5-1 and TRBJ1-1; TRBD1 agrees at 7 bases. The source is a woman under 30 in good health and CMV-seronegative. The sample was PBMCs. CDR3 region: CASSLDRTEAFF. The CDR3 DNA is TGCGCCAGCAGCCTGGACAGGACTGAAGCTTTCTTT.